Presented here are 16 T cell receptor beta chains from one specimen sequenced in a study of CD4+ T cells in melanoma. The assay was immunoSEQ multiplex PCR, and TCRdb's table has in-frame clones only and misses some. The sample shows fewer than 20,000 clones, 76% of them seen only once. Sequencing was performed on cells from a culture (not recorded whether cultured in vitro). These receptor sequences come from a human donor with melanoma.

This clone was observed a handful of times. The V gene is TRBV27, the J gene TRBJ1-1; TRBD1 matches at 9 bases. The V gene end was trimmed by 8 bases and the J gene end by 4 bases; junction bases not matched to a gene: 14. CDR1 MNHEY and CDR2 SMNVEV come from the germline V gene (reference sequence). CDR3 length equals 16 residues. The CDR3 region has the DNA TGTGCCAGCTCCCCGGGGGACAGGGTAAGGGGCACTGAAGCTTTCTTT. This translates into CASSPGDRVRGTEAFF.

This chain links TRBV7-2 with TRBJ2-2, with D possibly being TRBD1 (5 bases). V dropped 3 bases and J dropped 4 bases, with 9 bases sitting between them. From germline, CDR1 is SGHTA and CDR2 FQGNSA. This CDR3 contains 14 residues. The CDR3 coding sequence is TGTGCCAGCAGCTTGGCAGGGCGCACCGGGGAGCTGTTTTTT. Amino acids: CASSLAGRTGELFF.

The rearrangement links TRBV12-5 to TRBJ2-1, with TRBD2 identical over 8 bases. The CDR3 has 13 amino acids. Germline V gene lookup returns CDR1 LGHNT and CDR2 FRNRAP. The V segment lost 6 bases and the J segment 8 bases; nucleotides outside the gene matches: 6. Here the CDR3 DNA reads TGTGCTAGTGGCAGGTCCGGGGGGGATGAGCAGTTCTTC. Protein product: CASGRSGGDEQFF. The whole variable domain, remainder taken from reference TRBV12-5 and TRBJ2-1, is DARVTQTPRHKVTEMGQEVTMRCQPILGHNTVFWYRQTMMQGLELLAYFRNRAPLDDSGMPKDRFSAEMPDATLATLKIQPSEPRDSAVYFCASGRSGGDEQFFGPGTRLTVL.

The chain employs TRBV9 and TRBJ1-3, with D perhaps matching TRBD1 (6 bases). Germline V gene sequence: CDR1 SGDLS, CDR2 YYNGEE. The V gene lost 3 bases and the J gene lost 5 bases, with 9 bases spanning the gap. The CDR3 has 13 amino acids. In DNA, the CDR3 is TGTGCCAGCAGCGACAGGGATAGAAACACCATATATTTT. This codes for CASSDRDRNTIYF.

This chain's CDR3 is CASSLAGPANEKLFF. CDR3 DNA sequence: TGCGCCAGCAGCTTGGCCGGGCCGGCTAATGAAAAACTGTTTTTT. The gene calls are TRBV5-1 and TRBJ1-4; D uncertain. The CDR3 is made up of 15 amino acids. The germline V gene has CDR1 SGHRS and CDR2 YFSETQ. Trimming removed 0 bases at V and 3 bases at J, with 9 bases between.

This chain links TRBV27 with TRBJ2-2, with D uncertain. V was shortened by 2 bases and J by 3 bases, with 7 bases between the two germline ends. CDR1 is MNHEY, CDR2 SMNVEV, per germline (reference sequence). The CDR3 covers 14 residues. DNA of the CDR3: TGTGCCAGCAGTTTAGACCTTTACACCGGGGAGCTGTTTTTT. This sequence encodes CASSLDLYTGELFF.

The chain links TRBV7-3 to TRBJ2-2; D uncertain. Between the trimmed V and J ends, which lost 5 bases and 5 bases, there was a span of 9 bases. CDR1 is SGHTA, CDR2 FQGTGA, per germline. The CDR3 consists of 13 residues. The CDR3 is CASSPSRTGELFF. The CDR3 DNA reads as TGTGCCAGCAGCCCATCGCGAACCGGGGAGCTGTTTTTT. Full variable domain (missing parts from reference TRBV7-3 and TRBJ2-2): GAGVSQTPSNKVTEKGKYVELRCDPISGHTALYWYRQSLGQGPEFLIYFQGTGAADDSGLPNDRFFAVRPEGSVSTLKIQRTERGDSAVYLCASSPSRTGELFFGEGSRLTVL.

The chain combines TRBV7-9 with TRBJ2-5, with 9 bases matching TRBD1. The CDR3 runs to 16 residues. Germline V gene data show CDR1 as SEHNR and CDR2 as FQNEAQ (reference sequence). V gave up 3 bases and J gave up 5 bases; unmatched junction bases: 10. CDR3 coding DNA: TGTGCCAGCAGCTTCCCGACAGGGGGTCGTGTGGAGACCCAGTACTTC. This codes for CASSFPTGGRVETQYF.

The rearrangement links TRBV6-1 to TRBJ2-7; TRBD1 might be the D (5 bases). Germline V gene data show CDR1 as MNHNS and CDR2 as SASEGT. V was shortened by 5 bases and J by 6 bases, with 11 bases between the two germline ends. CDR3 length: 12 amino acids. The CDR3 is CASSSQGAEQYF. CDR3 DNA sequence: TGTGCCAGCAGTTCCCAGGGCGCCGAGCAGTACTTC.

The chain carries TRBV6-6 and TRBJ2-6, with D possibly TRBD2 on 5 matching bases. Trimming left V 3 bases short and J 4 bases short, with 10 bases between. The CDR3 covers 15 residues. Per germline, CDR1 MNHNY and CDR2 SVGAGI (reference sequence). CDR3 nucleotide sequence: TGTGCCAGCAGTTATCGAGGGTCCGGGGCCAACGTCCTGACTTTC. This encodes CASSYRGSGANVLTF.

This sequence joins TRBV5-1 and TRBJ1-2, with TRBD1 matching over 9 bases. J gave up 6 bases and V 4 bases, and 4 bases lay outside the gene matches. Germline-derived CDR1 and CDR2 are SGHRS and YFSETQ. CDR3 size: 13 residues. This chain's CDR3 is CASSRTGVNGYTF. Here the CDR3 DNA reads TGCGCCAGCAGCCGGACAGGGGTGAATGGCTACACCTTC.

This clone counts as medium-sized. The chain carries TRBV27 and TRBJ1-3; TRBD1 matches 9 bases. In germline, CDR1 is MNHEY, CDR2 SMNVEV (reference sequence). V trimming: 0 bases; J trimming: 2 bases; junction bases outside the gene matches: 2. The CDR3 is 16 residues long. CDR3 coding DNA: TGTGCCAGCAGTTTATCCGGGACAGGGACTGGAAACACCATATATTTT. Protein product: CASSLSGTGTGNTIYF.

J is TRBJ2-7 and V is TRBV18; the D gene is possibly TRBD1 (6 bases). The CDR3 length is 13 residues. Trimming cost V 2 bases and J 7 bases, with 12 bases left between them. Germline V gives CDR1 KGHSH, CDR2 LQKENI. The CDR3 DNA sequence: TGTGCCAGCTCACCAAATACAGGGCGGGAGCAGTACTTC. Translation: CASSPNTGREQYF.

The chain employs TRBV6-5 and TRBJ1-2; maybe TRBD1 (5 bases). V was cut by 2 bases and J by 2 bases, with 9 bases left in between. This CDR3 has 14 residues. The germline gives CDR1 MNHEY, CDR2 SVGAGI. For the CDR3, the DNA is TGTGCCAGCAGTTACAAAGACAGCAACTATGGCTACACCTTC. Protein: CASSYKDSNYGYTF.

The genes are TRBV19 and TRBJ1-2; D is undetermined. Looked up from germline, CDR1 is LNHDA and CDR2 is SQIVND (reference sequence). CDR3 length: 13 amino acids. V lost 5 bases to trimming and J lost 10 bases, with 17 bases between them. Here the CDR3 reads CASSRESGRIYTF. In nucleotides, the CDR3 is TGTGCCAGTAGTCGCGAGTCAGGCAGGATCTACACCTTC.

This clone was counted a few times. The J gene is TRBJ1-3, the V gene TRBV7-9; weak D call: TRBD1 (6 bases). The germline CDR1 and CDR2 sequences are SEHNR and FQNEAQ (reference sequence). Trimming removed 5 bases at V and 2 bases at J, with 13 bases between. The CDR3 has 15 amino acids. CDR3 in DNA: TGTGCCAGCAGCGCCTCTACAGGGACTGGAAACACCATATATTTT. Translating it yields CASSASTGTGNTIYF. Complete variable domain (other parts from reference TRBV7-9 and TRBJ1-3): DTGVSQNPRHKITKRGQNVTFRCDPISEHNRLYWYRQTLGQGPEFLTYFQNEAQLEKSRLLSDRFSAERPKGSFSTLEIQRTEQGDSAMYLCASSASTGTGNTIYFGEGSWLTVV.